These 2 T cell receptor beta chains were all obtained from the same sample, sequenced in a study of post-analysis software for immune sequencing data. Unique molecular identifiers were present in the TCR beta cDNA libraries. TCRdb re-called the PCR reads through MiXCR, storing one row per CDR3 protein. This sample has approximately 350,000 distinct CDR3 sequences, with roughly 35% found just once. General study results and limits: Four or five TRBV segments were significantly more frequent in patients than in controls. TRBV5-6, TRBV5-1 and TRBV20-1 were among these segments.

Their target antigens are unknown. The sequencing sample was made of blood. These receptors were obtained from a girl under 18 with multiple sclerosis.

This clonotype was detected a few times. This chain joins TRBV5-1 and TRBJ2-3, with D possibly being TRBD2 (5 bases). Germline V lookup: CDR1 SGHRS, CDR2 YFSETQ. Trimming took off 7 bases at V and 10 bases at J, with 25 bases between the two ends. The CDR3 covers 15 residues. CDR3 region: CASRPIEGQTPPQYF. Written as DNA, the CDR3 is TGCGCCAGCCGTCCCATCGAGGGCCAAACCCCGCCGCAGTATTTT.

As DNA, the CDR3 is TGTGCCAGCCGTAAGGCCGAGGATACGCAGTATTTT. Translating it yields CASRKAEDTQYF. The rearrangement uses TRBV6-6 and TRBJ2-3; the D is unclear. The CDR3 contains 12 residues. With 8 bases removed from V and 6 bases from J, the gap between germline ends came to 12 bases. Germline V gene sequence: CDR1 MNHNY, CDR2 SVGAGI (reference sequence).